This T cell receptor beta chain was identified during a study of blood T cells in healthy people across ages. Germline V gene sequence: CDR1 MNHEY, CDR2 SMNVEV (reference sequence). The CDR3 contains 18 residues. Trimming removed 5 bases from V and 0 bases from J, with 17 bases in between. A few counts support this clonotype. A second about 7 to 11 cycle PCR used barcoded and J-beta primers. TCRdb fed the 5' RACE reads into MiXCR, producing one record per CDR3 protein. Of some 900,000 distinct CDR3 sequences in the sample, 48% were seen once. The source material was blood. The chain joins TRBV27 to TRBJ1-6; no definite D call. The TCR was taken from a young man in good health. The CDR3 loop reads CASSTRGSFVSYNSPLHF. CDR3 sequence (DNA): TGTGCCAGCAGTACTCGTGGTTCGTTCGTCTCCTATAATTCACCCCTCCACTTT.